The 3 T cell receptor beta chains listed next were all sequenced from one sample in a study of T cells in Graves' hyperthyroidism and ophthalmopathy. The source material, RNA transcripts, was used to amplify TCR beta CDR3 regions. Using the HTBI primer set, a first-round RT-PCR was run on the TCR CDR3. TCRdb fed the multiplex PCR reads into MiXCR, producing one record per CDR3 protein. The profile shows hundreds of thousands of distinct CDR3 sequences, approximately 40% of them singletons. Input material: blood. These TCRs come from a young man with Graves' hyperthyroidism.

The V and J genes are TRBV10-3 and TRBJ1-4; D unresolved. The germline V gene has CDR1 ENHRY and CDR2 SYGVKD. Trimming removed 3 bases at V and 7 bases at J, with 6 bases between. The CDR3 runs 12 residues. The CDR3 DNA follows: TGTGCCATCAGTGATACTCGTGAAAAACTGTTTTTT. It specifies CAISDTREKLFF.

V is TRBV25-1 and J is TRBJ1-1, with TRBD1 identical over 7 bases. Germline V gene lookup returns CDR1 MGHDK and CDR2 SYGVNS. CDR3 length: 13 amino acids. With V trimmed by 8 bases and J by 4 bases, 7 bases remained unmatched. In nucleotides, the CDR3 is TGTGCCAGCTCCGACAGGGCGGCCACTGAAGCTTTCTTT. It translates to CASSDRAATEAFF. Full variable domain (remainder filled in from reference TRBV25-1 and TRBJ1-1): EADIYQTPRYLVIGTGKKITLECSQTMGHDKMYWYQQDPGMELHLIHYSYGVNSTEKGDLSSESTVSRIRTEHFPLTLESARPSHTSQYLCASSDRAATEAFFGQGTRLTVV.

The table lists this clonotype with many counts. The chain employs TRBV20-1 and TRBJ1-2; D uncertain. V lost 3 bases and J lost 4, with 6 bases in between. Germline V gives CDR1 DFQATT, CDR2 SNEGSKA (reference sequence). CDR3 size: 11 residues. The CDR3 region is CSASKSYGYTF. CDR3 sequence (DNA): TGCAGTGCTAGCAAATCCTATGGCTACACCTTC.